A selection of T cell receptor beta chains follows, all from one sample in a study of cytomegalovirus exposure and HLA in healthy donors. Method: immunoSEQ multiplex PCR; TCRdb's copy keeps in-frame clones and lacks some. The sample gives some 96,000 clones, roughly 76% of which show up once; roughly 2% is in the top ten. Specimen: PBMCs. Receptors originate from a man in his forties in good health and CMV-seronegative. Both conserved end residues are part of each CDR3. A D gene is named only where the DNA matches it firmly. Clone size is given for some rows only: seen once, a few or many times, or a class if the clone is expanded.

>TRBV6-6|TRBJ2-1|-|-
CASSYGARHYNEQFF
TGTGCCAGCAGTTACGGGGCTCGACACTACAATGAGCAGTTCTTC
>TRBV11-3|TRBJ2-1|-|-
CASSPGSRTEQFF
TGTGCCAGCAGCCCGGGAAGCCGGACGGAGCAGTTCTTC
>TRBV6-5|TRBJ1-6|TRBD1|-
CASSYSGQGSNSPLHF
TGTGCCAGCAGTTACTCGGGACAGGGATCCAATTCACCCCTCCACTTT
>TRBV11-2|TRBJ2-3|-|-
CASSPGNANTQYF
TGTGCCAGCAGCCCCGGGAACGCCAATACGCAGTATTTT
>TRBV19|TRBJ1-4|-|-
CASSEQGGEKLFF
TGTGCCAGTAGCGAACAGGGTGGCGAAAAACTGTTTTTT
>TRBV5-1|TRBJ2-5|-|-
CASSLGTGGQETQYF
TGCGCCAGCAGCTTGGGTACAGGAGGGCAAGAGACCCAGTACTTC
>TRBV7-2|TRBJ2-2|-|-
CASTQWPPGILTGELFF
TGTGCCAGCACCCAATGGCCGCCGGGGATTCTTACCGGGGAGCTGTTTTTT
>TRBV7-2|TRBJ2-5|-|-
CASRTSGGAETQYF
TGTGCCAGCCGTACCAGTGGGGGCGCGGAGACCCAGTACTTC
>TRBV18|TRBJ2-5|-|-
CASSRTGGYQETQYF
TGTGCCAGCTCACGTACAGGAGGGTACCAAGAGACCCAGTACTTC
>TRBV7-9|TRBJ2-7|TRBD1|-
CASSSQQGPYEQYF
TGTGCCAGCAGCTCACAACAGGGGCCCTACGAGCAGTACTTC
>TRBV19|TRBJ2-2|TRBD1|-
CASSPAGGLEGELFF
TGTGCCAGTAGCCCGGCAGGGGGCTTGGAGGGGGAGCTGTTTTTT
>TRBV7-3|TRBJ1-5|TRBD1|once
CARNRQGCNQPQHF
TGTGCCAGGAATCGACAGGGTTGCAATCAGCCCCAGCATTTT
>TRBV7-9|TRBJ1-2|-|few
CASSLNSDSFYGYTF
TGTGCCAGCAGCCTGAACTCGGACAGCTTCTATGGCTACACCTTC
>TRBV2|TRBJ1-5|-|-
CASSGVGADNQPQHF
TGTGCCAGCAGTGGGGTAGGGGCAGACAATCAGCCCCAGCATTTT
>TRBV27|TRBJ2-3|TRBD2|once
CASSLSSAGPTDTQYF
TGTGCCAGCAGTTTATCGTCAGCGGGACCCACAGATACGCAGTATTTT
>TRBV9|TRBJ2-7|-|-
CASSVGLGVSYEQYF
TGTGCCAGCAGCGTAGGGCTCGGGGTAAGCTACGAGCAGTACTTC
>TRBV7-6|TRBJ1-1|-|-
CASSQPRGEAFF
TGTGCCAGCAGCCAACCTAGGGGTGAAGCTTTCTTT
>TRBV18|TRBJ1-5|TRBD1|-
CASSPSTGGYQPQHF
TGTGCCAGCTCACCATCAACAGGGGGCTATCAGCCCCAGCATTTT
>TRBV6-5|TRBJ1-4|-|few
CASSSQSLLGGKLFF
TGTGCCAGCAGTTCCCAAAGCTTACTCGGGGGGAAACTGTTTTTT
>TRBV10-3|TRBJ1-2|TRBD1|-
CAISDVTVRGSYGYTF
TGTGCCATCAGTGATGTCACGGTCAGGGGGTCCTATGGCTACACCTTC
>TRBV15|TRBJ2-7|TRBD2|-
CATSREGGGAGGFYEQYF
TGTGCCACCAGCAGAGAGGGGGGTGGGGCGGGAGGGTTCTACGAGCAGTACTTC
>TRBV28|TRBJ2-3|TRBD2|-
CASSPLAGASQRETDTQYF
TGTGCCAGCAGCCCCCTAGCGGGGGCATCCCAACGAGAGACAGATACGCAGTATTTT
>TRBV7-3|TRBJ2-1|-|-
CASSPPGDGEQFF
TGTGCCAGCAGCCCTCCGGGTGACGGTGAGCAGTTCTTC
>TRBV4-3|TRBJ2-1|TRBD2|-
CASSQDLGRDGRGEQFF
TGCGCCAGCAGCCAAGATCTGGGGCGGGACGGGAGGGGTGAGCAGTTCTTC
>TRBV30|TRBJ2-2|-|once
CAWSVTTATGELFF
TGTGCCTGGAGTGTCACAACAGCAACCGGGGAGCTGTTTTTT
>TRBV4-3|TRBJ1-5|-|-
CASSQDYHQPQHF
TGCGCCAGCAGCCAAGATTATCATCAGCCCCAGCATTTT
>TRBV5-5|TRBJ1-5|-|-
CASSLWGQREPQHF
TGTGCCAGCAGCTTGTGGGGCCAGCGGGAGCCCCAGCATTTT
>TRBV28|TRBJ1-2|-|-
CASFLRTDFYGYTF
TGTGCCAGCTTCCTAAGGACAGACTTCTATGGCTACACCTTC
>TRBV6-5|TRBJ2-1|TRBD1|-
CASSYRTGDSGEQFF
TGTGCCAGCAGTTATCGGACAGGGGATTCTGGTGAGCAGTTCTTC
>TRBV27|TRBJ1-5|-|-
CASSRLNGNQPQHF
TGTGCCAGCAGTCGACTGAATGGCAATCAGCCCCAGCATTTT
>TRBV4-3|TRBJ2-7|TRBD2|-
CASSQERREGGSYEQYF
TGCGCCAGCAGCCAAGAAAGGCGGGAGGGAGGTTCGTACGAGCAGTACTTC
>TRBV5-1|TRBJ2-3|TRBD1|-
CASSFARGRRPDTQYF
TGCGCCAGCAGCTTTGCGAGGGGGCGCAGACCAGATACGCAGTATTTT
>TRBV7-9|TRBJ1-3|-|-
CSSSGEASGNTIYF
TGTTCCAGCAGTGGTGAGGCCTCTGGAAACACCATATATTTT
>TRBV5-6|TRBJ1-5|TRBD1|-
CASSPLGQGARQPQHF
TGTGCCAGCAGCCCTTTAGGGCAGGGGGCAAGACAGCCCCAGCATTTT
>TRBV6-5|TRBJ2-7|-|-
CASRGRVAGFDEQYF
TGTGCCAGCAGGGGTAGGGTCGCGGGATTCGACGAGCAGTACTTC
>TRBV6-1|TRBJ2-6|-|few
CASSDRASGANVLTF
TGTGCCAGCAGTGACAGGGCCTCTGGGGCCAACGTCCTGACTTTC
>TRBV4-1|TRBJ2-7|TRBD2|-
CASSQIPPDGGIPYEQYF
TGCGCCAGCAGCCAAATCCCTCCCGACGGGGGGATCCCCTACGAGCAGTACTTC
>TRBV28|TRBJ1-3|-|once
CASSPGRWARNTIYF
TGTGCCAGCAGCCCCGGTCGGTGGGCTCGAAACACCATATATTTT
>TRBV5-4|TRBJ2-1|TRBD2|-
CASLRASGGTNYNEQFF
TGTGCCAGCTTGAGGGCTAGCGGGGGGACCAACTACAATGAGCAGTTCTTC
>TRBV6-1|TRBJ2-7|-|once
CASHLGFQGYEQYF
TGTGCCAGCCATCTTGGGTTTCAGGGCTACGAGCAGTACTTC
>TRBV6-6|TRBJ2-1|-|few
CASSYSAGYNEQFF
TGTGCCAGCAGTTACTCTGCGGGGTACAATGAGCAGTTCTTC
>TRBV7-9|TRBJ1-1|TRBD1|-
CASSPGQGSTEAFF
TGTGCCAGCAGCCCCGGACAGGGTAGCACTGAAGCTTTCTTT
>TRBV5-1|TRBJ1-4|-|few
CASSLAGTNEKLFF
TGCGCCAGCAGCTTGGCAGGAACTAATGAAAAACTGTTTTTT
>TRBV2|TRBJ1-1|-|-
CASSETRGNTEAFF
TGTGCCAGCAGTGAAACGCGGGGGAACACTGAAGCTTTCTTT
>TRBV14|TRBJ1-1|-|-
CASSQGNFGSTEAFF
TGTGCCAGCAGCCAAGGGAACTTTGGGAGCACTGAAGCTTTCTTT
>TRBV23-1|TRBJ2-7|-|few
CASTRRDSAYEQYF
TGCGCCAGCACCCGGAGGGACAGTGCCTACGAGCAGTACTTC
>TRBV6-6|TRBJ2-6|-|few
CASSETVSGANVLTF
TGTGCCAGCAGCGAGACAGTCTCTGGGGCCAACGTCCTGACTTTC
>TRBV4-2|TRBJ1-5|TRBD1|-
CASSQNRGLSQPQHF
TGTGCCAGCAGCCAGAACAGGGGGCTATCTCAGCCCCAGCATTTT
>TRBV6-4|TRBJ2-3|TRBD1|few
CASSDTQGPTDTQYF
TGTGCCAGCAGTGACACACAGGGGCCCACAGATACGCAGTATTTT
>TRBV10-3|TRBJ2-5|-|-
CAISESTEEETQYF
TGTGCCATCAGTGAGTCGACAGAAGAAGAGACCCAGTACTTC
>TRBV20-1|TRBJ2-3|-|-
CSANGDTQYF
TGCAGTGCTAACGGAGATACGCAGTATTTT
>TRBV7-9|TRBJ2-7|TRBD2|-
CSSSLGLAGGYEQYF
TGTTCCAGCAGCTTAGGGCTAGCGGGAGGGTACGAGCAGTACTTC
>TRBV2|TRBJ1-2|-|-
CASSRGDYGYTF
TGTGCCAGCAGTCGAGGTGACTATGGCTACACCTTC
>TRBV5-1|TRBJ1-1|TRBD1|-
CASSLAGQGSRAFF
TGCGCCAGCAGCTTGGCGGGACAGGGGAGCAGAGCTTTCTTT
>TRBV5-3|TRBJ1-5|TRBD1|-
CARSRGTANQPQHF
TGTGCCAGAAGCCGGGGGACAGCCAATCAGCCCCAGCATTTT